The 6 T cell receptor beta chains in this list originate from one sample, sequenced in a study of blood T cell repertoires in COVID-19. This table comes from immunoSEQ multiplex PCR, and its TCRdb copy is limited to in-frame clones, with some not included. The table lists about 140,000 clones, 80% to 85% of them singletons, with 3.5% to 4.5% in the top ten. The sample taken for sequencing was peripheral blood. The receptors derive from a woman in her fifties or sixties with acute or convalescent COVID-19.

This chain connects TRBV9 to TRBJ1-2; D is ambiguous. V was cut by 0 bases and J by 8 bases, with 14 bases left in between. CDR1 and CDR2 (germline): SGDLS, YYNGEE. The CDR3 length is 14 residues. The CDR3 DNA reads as TGTGCCAGCAGCGTAGATGGAGGGCGCGAGGGCTACACCTTC. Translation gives CASSVDGGREGYTF.

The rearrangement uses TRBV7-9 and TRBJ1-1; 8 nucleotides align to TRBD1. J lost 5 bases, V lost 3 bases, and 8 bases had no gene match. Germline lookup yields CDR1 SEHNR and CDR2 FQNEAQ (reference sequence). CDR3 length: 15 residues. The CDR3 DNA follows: TGTGCCAGCAGCTTCACGACAGGGGAAGGGACTGAAGCTTTCTTT. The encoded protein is CASSFTTGEGTEAFF.

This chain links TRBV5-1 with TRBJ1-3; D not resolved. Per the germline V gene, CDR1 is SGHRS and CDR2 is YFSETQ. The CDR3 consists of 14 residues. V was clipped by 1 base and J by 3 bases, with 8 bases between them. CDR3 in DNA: TGCGCCAGCAGCTTGTCGACAAGTGGAAACACCATATATTTT. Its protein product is CASSLSTSGNTIYF.

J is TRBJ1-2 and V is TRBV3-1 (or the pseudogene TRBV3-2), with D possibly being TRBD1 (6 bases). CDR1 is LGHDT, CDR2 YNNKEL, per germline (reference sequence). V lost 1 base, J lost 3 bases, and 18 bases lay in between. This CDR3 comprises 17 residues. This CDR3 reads CASSQGQIQGIDYGYTF. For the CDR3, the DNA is TGTGCCAGCAGCCAAGGACAGATCCAGGGGATCGACTATGGCTACACCTTC.

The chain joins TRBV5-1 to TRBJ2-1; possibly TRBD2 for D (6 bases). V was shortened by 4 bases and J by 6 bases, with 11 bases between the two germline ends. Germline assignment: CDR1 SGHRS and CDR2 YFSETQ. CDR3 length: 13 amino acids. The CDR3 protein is CASSLGLINEQFF. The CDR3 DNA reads TGCGCCAGCAGCCTTGGACTAATCAATGAGCAGTTCTTC.

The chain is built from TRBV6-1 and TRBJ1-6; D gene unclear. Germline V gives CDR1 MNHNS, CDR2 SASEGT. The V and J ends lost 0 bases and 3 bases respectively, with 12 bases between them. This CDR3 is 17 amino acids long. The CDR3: CASSEAGISVYNSPLHF. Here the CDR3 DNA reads TGTGCCAGCAGTGAAGCTGGAATCAGCGTCTATAATTCACCCCTCCACTTT.